This T cell receptor beta chain comes out of a study of beta chain features in type 1 diabetes. Isolated RNA was reverse transcribed in full, so expressed TCRB transcripts were sequenced. Here immunoSEQ multiplex PCR was the method, and the copy in TCRdb shows in-frame clones only, minus some. The table has about 240,000 clones, 25% to 30% seen once. In this sample, this clone turned up a few times. This CDR3 is 11 amino acids long. Germline V CDR1 and CDR2: DFQATT, SNEGSKA (reference sequence). V was clipped by 6 bases and J by 2 bases, with 7 bases between them. The chain recombines TRBV20-1 with TRBJ1-2; D unclear. This sequence was found in a man aged 30 to 45 in good health. Sequenced input: central memory CD4+ T cells from blood. CDR3 loop: CSAPGNYGYTF. CDR3 sequence (DNA): TGCAGTGCCCCCGGGAACTATGGCTACACCTTC.